This T cell receptor beta chain appears in the sequencing data of a study of cytomegalovirus exposure and HLA in healthy donors (dated by TCRdb to the late 2010s). Regarding the complete study: According to an earlier analysis of 587 of the donors, 150 million to 200 million T cells yielded over 100 million unique TCR beta sequences and around 280 Gb of sequence data. In an earlier analysis of roughly 600 of the donors, high-throughput TCR beta sequencing was used to judge whether each TCR beta V gene segment behaved as functional or pseudogenic. Across approximately 420 genotyped donors of the cohort, an average of roughly 230,000 unique TCR beta nucleotide sequences per donor were sequenced, and 15% to 20% of those sequences were non-productive. In the later analysis, no new phenotypic data were used to find candidate immune exposures; instead, reliance was placed on TCR beta sequences and their occurrence across donors. Every repertoire in the discovery cohort had been generated on one and the same sequencing platform. Using immunosequencing, the study profiled T cell repertoires from about 620 subjects and related those repertoires to cytomegalovirus serostatus. Among the roughly 400 genotyped donors, about 85% belonged to the genetic ancestry cluster associated with self-reported Caucasian donors. Several DR-DQ haplotypes were handled as single units for association and clustering because linkage in the cohort was strong. An early release covering some 640 HLA-typed donors comprised approximately 290 gigabases of sequencing data and roughly 86 million unique TCR sequences. The study aimed to test whether cataloging public T cell receptors could reveal signatures of past pathogen exposure. To predict cytomegalovirus infection status, the study combined high-throughput TCR immunosequencing, statistical association of individual TCRs with disease status, and machine learning. Typing coverage differed by locus: A, B, C, DRB1 and DQB1 were typed in roughly 620-630 donors, DQA1 in roughly 500, DPA1 in some 600, and DPB1 in approximately 450. Besides the first cohort of more than 650 subjects, a separate validation cohort made up of 120 different subjects was used. HLA typing covered class I and class II loci at four-digit resolution. A later genetic analysis took genome-wide SNP genotypes for 398 of the 666 donors and used that subset as a discovery cohort. Donor age, sex, ethnicity and CMV serostatus were compiled together with the repertoire data. In a later analysis, previously published TCR beta repertoires from 550 to 700 donors were re-analyzed and high-resolution HLA genotyping was added so that TCR occurrence patterns could be studied.

V loses 4 bases of germline sequence and J loses 0 bases, and the interval between the two ends is 13 bases. The CDR3 contains 16 residues, cysteine and phenylalanine counted. Only CDR3 DNA remains: 48 bases, in frame from the first base. From a lookup of the germline V gene, CDR1 and CDR2 are SGHDT and YYEEEE. In total, roughly 670 healthy bone marrow donors made up the cohort. At the time of sampling, all cohort members were nominally healthy, though unrecorded immune exposures were likely present. The donor was CMV seropositive and was included in the group of 289 seropositive cohort members. Each donor provided a peripheral blood sample, and peripheral blood mononuclear cells were used for TCR beta sequencing. Genomic DNA was extracted from the blood cell samples with the Qiagen DNeasy Blood Extraction Kit. This clone was found a few times. It has no known antigen specificity. Base qualities are not at hand, and no much larger clone is one base apart.

Points the paper makes about the study in general: Because HLA typing was missing for some donors at each locus, association tests included only the typed subset. In an earlier analysis of 587 of the donors, most TCR beta V segments appeared in productive rearrangements about 90% or about 30% of the time, broadly matching IMGT annotations. Sequencing depth was assumed to be roughly uniform across donors in the presence/absence analyses, though that assumption may not hold. Most CMV-associated TCR beta chains appeared to be HLA-restricted in a later analysis, and the HLA associations seemed to be driven largely by CMV exposure. Some IMGT-functional V segments, including TRBV6-2 and TRBV6-3, could not be distinguished by the 87-base-pair reads and were therefore excluded. Assigning TCR associations to individual alleles was difficult when HLA alleles, especially DR and DQ, strongly co-occurred. While some public TCRs were present in many individuals, most TCR sequences turned up only very rarely across donors. A later genetic analysis reported fewer N-insertions in productive TCRs among donors in an Asian-associated ancestry cluster than the roughly 720-donor mean. In the study, 150 to 200 TCR beta chains were listed as associated with cytomegalovirus. In a later analysis, HLA-associated TCR beta chains were found to be more clonally expanded and to have lower generation probabilities than equally common non-associated chains. In a later genetic analysis, a missense DCLRE1C variant was associated with V-gene and J-gene trimming of TCR beta chains, and the association was replicated in an independent cohort. The classifier was reported to diagnose cytomegalovirus status with high specificity and sensitivity in both the original and validation cohorts. Linkage disequilibrium might explain the correlated functional status among segregating V segments, but an unknown experimental factor could not be excluded. A later analysis reported that several top co-occurrence clusters appeared linked to parvovirus B19, influenza, CMV and Epstein-Barr virus. In vitro tests confirmed that three of the cytomegalovirus-associated TCR beta chains recognize cytomegalovirus antigens. Roughly 17 rarely observed V segments, including chromosome 9 orphons, were excluded from the earlier analysis of several hundred of the donors because counts were too low. The authors suggested that the approach could potentially be extended to other disease states and immunological phenotypes. A further reported finding was that TCR beta sequences accurately predicted the HLA-A and HLA-B alleles for most subjects in the first cohort. The cohort was sequenced for TCR beta chains only, and without alpha or paired-chain data the features that could be detected were limited. At a false discovery rate of 0.05, a later analysis linked approximately 18,000 TCR beta sequences to specific HLA alleles. Immune exposure information for the cohort was limited to CMV serostatus. The sequencing pipeline was judged likely to have produced a cluster of highly shared sequence variants as a technical artifact. In a later analysis, TCR association rates were found to vary across HLA loci, with the most associated TCRs seen for DRB1 alleles and the fewest for HLA-C alleles.

The library was obtained by the immunoSEQ multiplex PCR assay. The multiplex PCR relied on a mix of 60 forward primers for TCR Vbeta segments and 13 reverse primers for TCR Jbeta segments. Amplification of the CDR3 region of rearranged TCR beta genes was performed with a multiplex PCR assay on genomic DNA. The Illumina HiSeq System was used to sequence the amplified TCR beta libraries as 87-base-pair reads. From the authors' description of their analysis: Across the 670 or so repertoires, a later analysis counted about 81 million unique TCR beta chains, 9 million to 14 million of which were shared by at least two donors. Raw reads were error-corrected and collapsed into unique sequences by a nearest-neighbor algorithm in which closely related sequences were merged to remove PCR and sequencing errors. CDR3 sequences were aligned to IMGT reference sequences to assign V, D and J gene segments. Each retained sequence needed at least a six-nucleotide match to both a V gene segment and a J gene segment. A rearrangement was called productive if the CDR3 had no stop codons and remained in frame with V and J, and every other rearrangement was called non-productive. CDR3 was defined according to IMGT convention as the region running from the second conserved V-encoded cysteine to the conserved J-encoded phenylalanine. Sequences without an unambiguous match to a single V gene segment were excluded from the earlier analysis of over 500 of the donors. In an earlier analysis of roughly 600 of the donors, a V segment was called functional when productive rearrangements were above 56.7%, and segregating when the standard deviation between donors exceeded 5%. A statistical classification framework was built for diagnosing cytomegalovirus status from the catalog of TCR beta chain sequences. In a later analysis, V and J genes were assigned by comparing TCR nucleotide sequences against IMGT/GENE-DB human TR gene sequences. A later analysis assigned CDR3 sequences and most-parsimonious VDJ recombination scenarios with the TCRdist pipeline. In a later analysis, every TCR beta chain was defined by the combination of its CDR3 amino acid sequence and its V-gene family, and reads without a unique V-gene family were dropped. To address suspected cross-contamination and a sequencing artifact, a later analysis removed roughly 580 highly shared, low-generation-probability nucleotide sequences. In a later analysis, a clonal expansion index for each public chain was calculated from normalized within-repertoire ranks of inferred template counts. In a later analysis, generation probabilities were computed with a VDJ recombination model fitted to out-of-frame rearrangements, and the resulting probabilities were checked against IGoR. A later analysis scored TCR-TCR, TCR-HLA and TCR-CMV co-occurrence with hypergeometric tests, applying a repertoire-size bias correction to TCR pairs. A later analysis estimated false discovery rates by permuting HLA or CMV assignments 20 times. A later analysis grouped co-occurring TCRs with DBSCAN, adding TCRdist sequence similarity when clustering within HLA-allele-positive subsets. For co-occurrence clustering, repertoires with fewer than 30,000 or more than 120,000 public chains were excluded, along with a handful of repertoires with anomalous nucleotide sharing. TCRdb provides this immuneACCESS table in a form limited to in-frame rearrangements. Some clones are lacking; in checked studies, under half of them reflect an unresolved V gene, and why the rest are absent is not known. V and J calls and clone size are as listed in that table; D and trimming were resolved from the DNA. The sample table holds about 140,000 clones, of which over 60% were seen once. Less than 1.5% of the sample goes to the ten largest clones.

This sequence uses TRBV5-6 and TRBJ1-4; a weak D assignment points to TRBD1 (6 bases agree). The clonotype originates from a male donor in good health and CMV-seropositive. Sequencing input: PBMCs. This receptor carries the CDR3 CASSQGIIATNEKLFF. The sequence in DNA is TGTGCCAGCAGCCAGGGGATAATAGCAACTAATGAAAAACTGTTTTTT.